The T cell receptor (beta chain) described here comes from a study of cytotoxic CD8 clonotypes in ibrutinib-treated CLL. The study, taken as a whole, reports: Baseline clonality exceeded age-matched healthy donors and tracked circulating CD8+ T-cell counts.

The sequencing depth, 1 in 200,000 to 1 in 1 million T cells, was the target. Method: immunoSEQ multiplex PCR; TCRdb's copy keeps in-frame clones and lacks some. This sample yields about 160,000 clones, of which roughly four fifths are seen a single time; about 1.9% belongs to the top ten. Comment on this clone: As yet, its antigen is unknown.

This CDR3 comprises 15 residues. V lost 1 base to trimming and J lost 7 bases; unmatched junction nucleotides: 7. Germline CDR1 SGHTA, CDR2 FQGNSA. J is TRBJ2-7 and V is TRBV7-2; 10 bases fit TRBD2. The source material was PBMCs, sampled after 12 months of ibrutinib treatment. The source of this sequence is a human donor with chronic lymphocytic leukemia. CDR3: CASSLVALAGSEQYF. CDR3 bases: TGTGCCAGCAGCTTAGTTGCACTAGCGGGAAGTGAGCAGTACTTC.